This passage covers 20 T cell receptor beta chains from one sample sequenced in a study of blood T cell repertoires in COVID-19. Data came from immunoSEQ multiplex PCR; TCRdb stores just in-frame clones and leaves some out. The sample has 250,000 to 300,000 clones, approximately 88% seen once. Sequencing input: peripheral blood. These receptors were obtained from a woman in her 70s with COVID-19, enrolled during active disease.

The rearrangement joins TRBV20-1 to TRBJ1-2; D gene unclear. Germline CDR1 DFQATT, CDR2 SNEGSKA (reference sequence). CDR3 size: 12 residues. V was cut by 3 bases and J by 7 bases, with 12 bases left in between. The CDR3 nucleotides read TGCAGTGCTAGTCTCGGACTTGGTGGCTACACCTTC. It yields the protein CSASLGLGGYTF.

CDR3 DNA sequence: TGCGCCAGCAGCCAAGTCGGGAGGACCCACAATGAGCAGTTCTTC. Its translation is CASSQVGRTHNEQFF. The rearrangement joins TRBV4-3 to TRBJ2-1; TRBD2 matches 7 bases. The V gene end was trimmed by 1 base and the J gene end by 5 bases; junction bases not matched to a gene: 5. This CDR3 has 15 residues. From germline, CDR1 is LGHNA and CDR2 YSLEER.

The chain has TRBV29-1 and TRBJ1-2; maybe TRBD1 (6 bases). Looked up from germline, CDR1 is SQVTM and CDR2 is ANQGSEA. Trimming cost V 6 bases and J 3 bases, with 23 bases left between them. This CDR3 spans 16 amino acids. CDR3 sequence (DNA): TGCAGCGTAGAATTCCGGGTGACAGGTCGAGACTATGGCTACACCTTC. This encodes CSVEFRVTGRDYGYTF.

The rearrangement joins TRBV11-3 to TRBJ2-5; 7 bases align to TRBD1. The CDR3 consists of 17 residues. Germline-derived CDR1 and CDR2 are SGHNT and YENEEA. V lost 5 bases, J lost 0 bases, and 12 bases stayed unmatched. The CDR3 DNA reads TGTGCCAGCAGCGAACACAGACTGACAGGGTACCAAGAGACCCAGTACTTC. Protein sequence: CASSEHRLTGYQETQYF.

The chain combines TRBV5-1 with TRBJ2-7; 9 bases align to TRBD1. There are 14 residues in the CDR3. Germline V gene data show CDR1 as SGHRS and CDR2 as YFSETQ. Trimming at V came to 4 bases and at J to 3 bases, leaving 5 bases not matched to a gene. CDR3 region: CASSQGQGGYEQYF. The CDR3 bases are TGCGCCAGCAGCCAGGGACAGGGAGGCTACGAGCAGTACTTC. Based on the CDR3 plus reference TRBV5-1 and TRBJ2-7, the full variable domain is KAGVTQTPRYLIKTRGQQVTLSCSPISGHRSVSWYQQTPGQGLQFLFEYFSETQRNKGNFPGRFSGRQFSNSRSEMNVSTLELGDSALYLCASSQGQGGYEQYFGPGTRLTVT.

This chain links TRBV15 with TRBJ1-5, with 7 bases fitting TRBD1. The V segment lost 3 bases and the J segment 0 bases; nucleotides outside the gene matches: 8. The V gene's germline CDR1 is LNHNV and CDR2 YYDKDF (reference sequence). This CDR3 is 17 amino acids long. CDR3 DNA: TGTGCCACCAGCAGGGAACAGGGGCGGTATAGCAATCAGCCCCAGCATTTT. As protein: CATSREQGRYSNQPQHF.

The rearrangement joins TRBV28 to TRBJ1-1; D is uncertain. Per germline, CDR1 MDHEN and CDR2 SYDVKM. The ends were cut back, 2 bases at V and 9 bases at J, with 10 bases in the middle. CDR3 length equals 12 residues. Here the CDR3 DNA reads TGTGCCAGCAGTTTAATGCAAAACAAAGCTTTCTTT. This translates into CASSLMQNKAFF. The variable domain in full, with the rest retrieved from reference TRBV28 and TRBJ1-1, is DVKVTQSSRYLVKRTGEKVFLECVQDMDHENMFWYRQDPGLGLRLIYFSYDVKMKEKGDIPEGYSVSREKKERFSLILESASTNQTSMYLCASSLMQNKAFFGQGTRLTVV.

V gene TRBV28 combines with J gene TRBJ1-5; possibly TRBD1 for D (5 bases). This CDR3 has 16 amino acids. CDR1 MDHEN and CDR2 SYDVKM come from the germline V gene. The V end lost 5 bases, the J end lost 1 base, and 15 bases lay between the germline ends. The CDR3 bases are TGTGCCAGCAGTCCGTACCGGGGGGTCAGCAATCAGCCCCAGCATTTT. Translation gives CASSPYRGVSNQPQHF.

This clone appeared once. J is TRBJ2-7 and V is TRBV10-3, with 8 bases fitting TRBD1. With V trimmed by 2 bases and J by 1 base, 4 bases remained unmatched. Germline assignment: CDR1 ENHRY and CDR2 SYGVKD. The CDR3 length is 15 residues. In DNA form, the CDR3 reads TGTGCCATCAGTGAGGGACAGGGACAATCCTACGAGCAGTACTTC. As protein: CAISEGQGQSYEQYF.

The chain's CDR3 is CASSLVVSHEQYF. CDR3 nucleotides: TGCGCCAGCAGCTTGGTCGTATCCCACGAGCAGTACTTC. The chain links TRBV5-1 to TRBJ2-7; D gene ambiguous. The CDR3 loop spans 13 amino acids. The germline V gene encodes CDR1 SGHRS and CDR2 YFSETQ. Trimming removed 0 bases at V and 5 bases at J, with 9 bases between. The full variable domain, rest sourced from reference TRBV5-1 and TRBJ2-7, is KAGVTQTPRYLIKTRGQQVTLSCSPISGHRSVSWYQQTPGQGLQFLFEYFSETQRNKGNFPGRFSGRQFSNSRSEMNVSTLELGDSALYLCASSLVVSHEQYFGPGTRLTVT.

The rearrangement uses TRBV19 and TRBJ2-6, with D unresolved. CDR1 and CDR2 (germline): LNHDA, SQIVND (reference sequence). V was cut by 5 bases and J by 2 bases, with 16 bases left in between. The CDR3 is made up of 17 amino acids. CDR3 in amino acids: CASSPVRLLAGANVLTF. The CDR3 DNA reads TGTGCCAGTAGTCCCGTCCGACTCCTGGCTGGGGCCAACGTCCTGACTTTC.

The chain has TRBV29-1 and TRBJ2-7, with TRBD1 identical over 10 bases. V was pared by 4 bases and J by 7 bases, with 4 bases of the junction left unmatched. CDR1 is SQVTM, CDR2 ANQGSEA, per germline. This CDR3 is built from 12 residues. The CDR3 DNA reads TGCAGCGTTGGACAGGGGGCGTGGGAGCAGTACTTC. It yields the protein CSVGQGAWEQYF.

The CDR3 nucleotides read TGTGCCAGCAGTCAAACGAGTATTCCTGGAAACACCATATATTTT. It encodes CASSQTSIPGNTIYF. The V gene is TRBV11-3, the J gene TRBJ1-3, with D uncertain. The CDR3 has 15 amino acids. Germline-derived CDR1 and CDR2 are SGHNT and YENEEA. Trimming shortened V by 6 bases and J by 2 bases, and 14 bases separated the two germline ends.

The V gene is TRBV7-9, the J gene TRBJ1-6; 7 bases agree with TRBD1. The V gene's germline CDR1 is SEHNR and CDR2 FQNEAQ (reference sequence). CDR3 length: 15 amino acids. V lost 2 bases and J lost 8; bases outside the gene matches: 6. CDR3 DNA sequence: TGTGCCAGCAGCTTATCGACAGGGATGGATTCACCCCTCCACTTT. Its protein product is CASSLSTGMDSPLHF.

The J gene is TRBJ1-3, the V gene TRBV15, with D perhaps matching TRBD1 (5 bases). Trimming removed 1 base from V and 4 bases from J, with 11 bases in between. The CDR3 spans 15 residues. Germline-derived CDR1 and CDR2 are LNHNV and YYDKDF (reference sequence). CDR3 sequence reads: CATSRGTAGGNTIYF. CDR3 nucleotides: TGTGCCACCAGCAGAGGGACGGCAGGGGGAAACACCATATATTTT.

The chain recombines TRBV7-6 with TRBJ2-1; a possible D gene is TRBD2 (7 bases). The germline V and J ends were trimmed by 5 bases and 6 bases, with 26 bases remaining between them. The CDR3 has 18 amino acids. CDR1 SGHVS and CDR2 FNYEAQ come from the germline V gene. CDR3 sequence (DNA): TGTGCCAGCAGCCCAAACCCCCCTGCTAGCGGAGGGGGCAATGAGCAGTTCTTC. Translating it yields CASSPNPPASGGGNEQFF.

This chain connects TRBV9 to TRBJ2-5, with 13 bases fitting TRBD2. Germline lookup yields CDR1 SGDLS and CDR2 YYNGEE. This CDR3 has 15 residues. The junction had 2 bases not matched to a gene; V was cut back by 2 bases and J by 4 bases. The CDR3 sequence: CASSVRLAGGETQYF. As DNA, the CDR3 is TGTGCCAGCAGCGTTAGACTAGCGGGAGGAGAGACCCAGTACTTC.

The sample holds one count of this clone. V is TRBV12-5 and J is TRBJ1-1, with a weak D call TRBD1 (5 bases). This CDR3 contains 13 residues. Between the trimmed V and J ends, which lost 6 bases and 3 bases, there was a span of 11 bases. Germline-derived CDR1 and CDR2 are LGHNT and FRNRAP. For the CDR3, the DNA is TGTGCTAGTGGAAACAGGTACGACACTGAAGCTTTCTTT. It encodes CASGNRYDTEAFF. Supplemented by reference TRBV12-5 and TRBJ1-1, the full variable domain reads DARVTQTPRHKVTEMGQEVTMRCQPILGHNTVFWYRQTMMQGLELLAYFRNRAPLDDSGMPKDRFSAEMPDATLATLKIQPSEPRDSAVYFCASGNRYDTEAFFGQGTRLTVV.

The J gene is TRBJ1-6, the V gene TRBV28; D gene uncertain. Trimming shortened V by 6 bases and J by 6 bases, and 15 bases separated the two germline ends. CDR1 is MDHEN and CDR2 is SYDVKM in the germline V gene. The CDR3 contains 15 residues. CDR3 DNA: TGTGCCAGCAGCCTACCGGGTGGGTTTAATTCACCCCTCCACTTT. Its translation: CASSLPGGFNSPLHF.

The rearrangement links TRBV3-1 (or the pseudogene TRBV3-2) to TRBJ1-1; TRBD1 might be the D (5 bases). The CDR3 is 17 amino acids. Germline CDR1 is LGHDT and CDR2 is YNNKEL (reference sequence). Between the trimmed V and J ends, which lost 0 bases and 7 bases, there was a span of 21 bases. CDR3: CASSQDGRDWDEDEAFF. CDR3 bases: TGTGCCAGCAGCCAAGATGGGAGGGACTGGGACGAAGATGAAGCTTTCTTT.